This T cell receptor beta chain was obtained from a study of early T cells in non-severe SARS-CoV-2 infection. Background on the study: Sequencing input comprised bulk RNA from unsorted whole blood; chain pairing was not available.

Each single cDNA molecule received a unique molecular identifier. TCRdb re-analysed the 5' RACE reads in MiXCR, keeping a single row per CDR3 protein. The data contain roughly 40,000 distinct CDR3 sequences, 5.9% of them singletons. This clonotype showed up many times. Its cognate antigen is unknown. Overall study findings and caveats: In VDJdb matching, anti-spike CD8 responses were favored while private and CD4 specificities went missing.

This CDR3 has 17 residues. V was clipped by 5 bases and J by 0 bases, with 17 bases between them. Looked up from germline, CDR1 is MNHNS and CDR2 is SASEGT. The rearrangement links TRBV6-1 to TRBJ1-5, with D maybe TRBD1 (6 bases). Sequences were obtained from whole blood. The TCR originated in an adult who was a healthcare worker with PCR-confirmed SARS-CoV-2 infection or an uninfected control (not recorded which). The CDR3 bases are TGTGCCAGCAGTTTGGAGGACAGTCTGATTAGCAATCAGCCCCAGCATTTT. Translation gives CASSLEDSLISNQPQHF.